The rows below give T cell receptor beta chains drawn from one sample of a study of T-cell memory formation after mild COVID-19. Via MiXCR, TCRdb re-called the 5' RACE reads, giving one row per CDR3 protein. The sample has 350,000 to 500,000 distinct CDR3 sequences, less than 25% seen once; the top ten hold under 15%. The sequenced sample was PBMCs or a T cell subset sorted from them (not recorded which). Receptor source: an adult woman who had mild COVID-19 (a few samples of this study predate the infection). Cell type and time point are not known. CDR3s include the opening cysteine and the closing phenylalanine or tryptophan. Each record gives: J gene, D gene, V gene, clone size, CDR3 DNA, CDR3 protein. A D gene is named only where the DNA matches it firmly. Some rows have no size entry. The others give once, few or many, or a class for an expanded clone.

TRBJ1-3 | - | TRBV6-5 | - | TGTGCCAGCAGTTACTCCATTGACTCTGGAAACACCATATATTTT | CASSYSIDSGNTIYF
TRBJ2-3 | TRBD1 | TRBV5-1 | - | TGCGCCAGCAGCTTTCAGGGGGTTCCTAGCACAGATACGCAGTATTTT | CASSFQGVPSTDTQYF
TRBJ2-6 | - | TRBV12-3/TRBV12-4 | few | TGTGCCAGCACCGTAGGGCAGGGCTCTGGGGCCAACGTCCTGACTTTC | CASTVGQGSGANVLTF
TRBJ2-7 | - | TRBV6-5 | - | TGTGCCAGCAGTTACACCCAGGGTACCTACGAGCAGTACTTC | CASSYTQGTYEQYF
TRBJ2-5 | TRBD1 | TRBV7-2 | few | TGTGCCAGCAGCACGGACAGGTTTTCCGAGACCCAGTACTTC | CASSTDRFSETQYF
TRBJ2-7 | TRBD1 | TRBV6-2/TRBV6-3 | few | TGTGCCAGCAGCCACCGGACAGGGGAGCAGTACTTC | CASSHRTGEQYF
TRBJ2-7 | TRBD1 | TRBV5-5 | few | TGTGCCAGCAGCTTGGTCCCGACAGGGTCCACCTACGAGCAGTACTTC | CASSLVPTGSTYEQYF
TRBJ2-2 | TRBD1 | TRBV11-2 | - | TGTGCCAGCAGCCACGTCAGGGGGCAGAGGTCCGGGGAGCTGTTTTTT | CASSHVRGQRSGELFF
TRBJ2-1 | TRBD1 | TRBV24-1 | - | TGTGCCACCAGTGACCCAACCCGGACAGGGGGGTCCTACAATGAGCAGTTCTTC | CATSDPTRTGGSYNEQFF
TRBJ2-7 | - | TRBV5-1 | few | TGCGCCAGCAGCTTCAGGGAGAACGACTACGAGCAGTACTTC | CASSFRENDYEQYF
TRBJ1-4 | - | TRBV12-3/TRBV12-4 | few | TGTGCCAGCAATCTCCAGGGCGGAACTAATGAAAAACTGTTTTTT | CASNLQGGTNEKLFF
TRBJ2-3 | TRBD2 | TRBV29-1 | - | TGCAGCGTTGCCCTGGGACTAGCGGGGGGCTCAGATACGCAGTATTTT | CSVALGLAGGSDTQYF
TRBJ1-1 | TRBD1 | TRBV5-1 | few | TGCGCCAGCAGCTTGATACAGGGGGCGAACACTGAAGCTTTCTTT | CASSLIQGANTEAFF
TRBJ1-5 | TRBD1 | TRBV12-3/TRBV12-4 | few | TGTGCCAGCAGTGAGGGGGACAGGGGGGTTAAGGGCAATCAGCCCCAGCATTTT | CASSEGDRGVKGNQPQHF
TRBJ1-2 | TRBD1 | TRBV11-2 | - | TGTGCCAGCAGAGTGACCGGGACAGGGGTAGTCGGCTACACCTTC | CASRVTGTGVVGYTF
TRBJ2-1 | - | TRBV27 | few | TGTGCCAGCAGCTACGGGACACTCTCCTACAATGAGCAGTTCTTC | CASSYGTLSYNEQFF
TRBJ2-7 | - | TRBV30 | few | TGTGCCTGGACCACAGGGTACGAGCAGTACTTC | CAWTTGYEQYF
TRBJ2-1 | - | TRBV12-3/TRBV12-4 | once | TGTGCCAGCAACCCCGAAGGCTCCTACAATGAGCAGTTCTTC | CASNPEGSYNEQFF
TRBJ2-7 | TRBD2 | TRBV2 | - | TGTGCCAGCAGCGGACTAGCGGTTTTAGCCTACGAGCAGTACTTC | CASSGLAVLAYEQYF
TRBJ2-7 | TRBD1 | TRBV7-6 | - | TGTGCCAGCAGCTTAGGTCCGGGACAGTCATACGAGCAGTACTTC | CASSLGPGQSYEQYF
TRBJ2-1 | - | TRBV7-3 | few | TGTGCCAGCAGCTACCCGGGACCCGAGGGCTCCTACAATGAGCAGTTCTTC | CASSYPGPEGSYNEQFF
TRBJ2-3 | - | TRBV27 | - | TGTGCCAGCAGCCTCGTAACGCACACAGATACGCAGTATTTT | CASSLVTHTDTQYF
TRBJ2-3 | TRBD2 | TRBV20-1 | - | TGCAGTGCTAGGGCGGGAGTAGAAGATACGCAGTATTTT | CSARAGVEDTQYF
TRBJ2-7 | - | TRBV9 | few | TGTGCCAGCAGCGTAGTCGAGTCTGCCTACGAGCAGTACTTC | CASSVVESAYEQYF
TRBJ2-1 | - | TRBV18 | few | TGTGCCAGCTCACCACTCCCTCGGAGCTCCTACAATGAGCAGTTCTTC | CASSPLPRSSYNEQFF
TRBJ2-1 | TRBD1 | TRBV27 | few | TGTGCCAGCAGTTTGGGGACAGGAGGGGAGTTAGGGCAGTTCTTC | CASSLGTGGELGQFF
TRBJ2-1 | - | TRBV12-3/TRBV12-4 | few | TGTGCCAGCAGCGCTAGCCGCTCCTACAATGAGCAGTTCTTC | CASSASRSYNEQFF
TRBJ1-1 | TRBD1 | TRBV5-1 | - | TGCGCCAGCAGCTTGGCCTCGGGACAGGAAGCTTTCTTT | CASSLASGQEAFF
TRBJ2-5 | - | TRBV12-3/TRBV12-4 | few | TGTGCCAGCAGTTTAGGCCCGGGACTGGGTTGGGGAGAGACCCAGTACTTC | CASSLGPGLGWGETQYF
TRBJ2-7 | - | TRBV6-5 | few | TGTGCCAGCAGTTACGGGCAGGGCGTCTACGAGCAGTACTTC | CASSYGQGVYEQYF
TRBJ1-1 | - | TRBV20-1 | - | TGCAGTGCTGGGGGTTCTTTGACAGTTGGCACTGAAGCTTTCTTT | CSAGGSLTVGTEAFF
TRBJ2-4 | - | TRBV30 | - | TGTGCCTGGACCACAGGGATGAGGATAGGGGCCAAAAACATTCAGTACTTC | CAWTTGMRIGAKNIQYF
TRBJ2-6 | - | TRBV4-1 | - | TGCGCCAGCAGCCAAGGTACAGGGATCTCTGGGGCCAACGTCCTGACTTTC | CASSQGTGISGANVLTF
TRBJ1-5 | - | TRBV27 | - | TGTGCCAGCAGTTGGAGGGCTAATCAGCCCCAGCATTTT | CASSWRANQPQHF
TRBJ1-5 | TRBD1 | TRBV20-1 | - | TGCAGTGCTAGAGAGCTGGGACAGATCAATCAGCCCCAGCATTTT | CSARELGQINQPQHF
TRBJ2-3 | - | TRBV20-1 | - | TGCAGTGTTAGCGCCCAATCGACAGATACGCAGTATTTT | CSVSAQSTDTQYF
TRBJ1-2 | - | TRBV6-6 | few | TGTGCCAGCAGTCGCTCCACAGGGATCTATGGCTACACCTTC | CASSRSTGIYGYTF
TRBJ2-6 | - | TRBV24-1 | - | TGTGCCACCAGTGGTTCAAGGGCGGGTTCCGGGGCCAACGTCCTGACTTTC | CATSGSRAGSGANVLTF
TRBJ1-2 | - | TRBV18 | once | TGTGCCAGCTCACCGGGAAACATTTATGGCTACACCTTC | CASSPGNIYGYTF